The clone carrying this T cell receptor beta chain turned up a few times. Its antigen is unknown. Trimming took off 1 base at V and 0 bases at J, with 7 bases between the two ends. Germline CDR1 PRHDT, CDR2 FYEKMQ (reference sequence). The CDR3 loop spans 15 amino acids. This specimen belongs to a study of early T cells in non-severe SARS-CoV-2 infection. Across the study: The authors sequenced bulk RNA from unsorted whole blood, leaving chains unpaired. The study, taken as a whole, reports: CD4 and private specificities were missed by VDJdb matching, which favored anti-spike CD8 responses.

In the library, individual cDNA molecules carried attached unique molecular identifiers. TCRdb analysed the 5' RACE reads with MiXCR anew, one entry per CDR3 protein. The sample lists approximately 49,000 distinct CDR3 sequences, roughly 10% seen once, with 9.1% in the top ten. The rearrangement links TRBV13 to TRBJ2-1; D is ambiguous. The source material was whole blood. The TCR comes from an adult who was a healthcare worker with PCR-confirmed SARS-CoV-2 infection or an uninfected control (not recorded which). In DNA form, the CDR3 reads TGTGCCAGCAGCTTAGCAGTAAGCTCCTACAATGAGCAGTTCTTC. Protein product: CASSLAVSSYNEQFF.